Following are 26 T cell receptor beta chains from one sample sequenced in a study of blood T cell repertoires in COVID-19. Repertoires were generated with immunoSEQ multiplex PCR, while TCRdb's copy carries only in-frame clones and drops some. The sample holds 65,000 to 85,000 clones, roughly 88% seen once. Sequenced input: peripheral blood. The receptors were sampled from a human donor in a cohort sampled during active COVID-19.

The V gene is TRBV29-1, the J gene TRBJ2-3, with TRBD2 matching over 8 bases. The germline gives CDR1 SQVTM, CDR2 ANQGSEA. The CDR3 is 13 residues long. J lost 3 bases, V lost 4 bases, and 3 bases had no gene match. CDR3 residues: CSVVGGATDTQYF. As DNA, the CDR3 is TGCAGCGTTGTCGGGGGGGCTACAGATACGCAGTATTTT.

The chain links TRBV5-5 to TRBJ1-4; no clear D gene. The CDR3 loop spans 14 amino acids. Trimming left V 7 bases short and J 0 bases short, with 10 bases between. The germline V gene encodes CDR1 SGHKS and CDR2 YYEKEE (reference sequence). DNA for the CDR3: TGTGCCAGCTGCGACTTAACAACTAATGAAAAACTGTTTTTT. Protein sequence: CASCDLTTNEKLFF.

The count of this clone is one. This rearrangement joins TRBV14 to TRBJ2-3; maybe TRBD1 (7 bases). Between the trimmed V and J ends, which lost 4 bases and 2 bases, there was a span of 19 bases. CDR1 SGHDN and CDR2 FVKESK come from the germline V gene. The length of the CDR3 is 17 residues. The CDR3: CASSPEGTAIFTDTQYF. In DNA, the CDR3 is TGTGCCAGCAGCCCGGAGGGGACAGCTATCTTCACAGATACGCAGTATTTT.

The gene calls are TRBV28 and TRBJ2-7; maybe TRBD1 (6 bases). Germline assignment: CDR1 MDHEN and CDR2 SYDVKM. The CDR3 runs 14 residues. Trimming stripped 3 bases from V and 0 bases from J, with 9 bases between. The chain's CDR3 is CASSFTGTSYEQYF. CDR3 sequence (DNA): TGTGCCAGCAGTTTTACAGGGACCTCCTACGAGCAGTACTTC.

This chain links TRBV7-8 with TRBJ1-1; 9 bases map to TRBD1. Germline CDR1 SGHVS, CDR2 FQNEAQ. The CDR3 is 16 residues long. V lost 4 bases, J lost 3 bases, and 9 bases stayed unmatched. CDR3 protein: CASSSYRGRLDTEAFF. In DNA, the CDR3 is TGTGCCAGCAGCTCCTACAGGGGGCGTTTGGACACTGAAGCTTTCTTT.

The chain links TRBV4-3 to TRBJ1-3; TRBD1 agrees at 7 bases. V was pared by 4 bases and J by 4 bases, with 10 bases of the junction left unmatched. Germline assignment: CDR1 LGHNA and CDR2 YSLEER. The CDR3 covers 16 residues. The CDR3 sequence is CASSRHTTGSGNTIYF. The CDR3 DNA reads TGCGCCAGCAGCCGACATACGACAGGGTCAGGAAACACCATATATTTT.

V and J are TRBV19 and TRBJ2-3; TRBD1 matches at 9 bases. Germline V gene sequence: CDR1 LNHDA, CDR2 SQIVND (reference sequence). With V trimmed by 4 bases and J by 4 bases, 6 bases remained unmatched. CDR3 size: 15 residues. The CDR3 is CASSTGQGDSDTQYF. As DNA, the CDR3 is TGTGCCAGTAGTACGGGACAGGGAGATTCAGATACGCAGTATTTT.

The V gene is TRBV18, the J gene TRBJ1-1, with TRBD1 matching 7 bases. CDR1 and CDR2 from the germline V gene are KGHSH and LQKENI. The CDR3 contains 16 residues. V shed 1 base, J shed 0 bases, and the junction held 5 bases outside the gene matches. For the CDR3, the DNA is TGTGCCAGCTCACCACGAGCGACAGGGATGAACACTGAAGCTTTCTTT. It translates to CASSPRATGMNTEAFF.

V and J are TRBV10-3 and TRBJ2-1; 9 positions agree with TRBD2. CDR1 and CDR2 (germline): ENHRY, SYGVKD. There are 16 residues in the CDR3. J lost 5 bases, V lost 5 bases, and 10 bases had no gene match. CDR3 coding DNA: TGTGCCATCAGTCCAAAAGCCGGGACTAGCAACAATGAGCAGTTCTTC. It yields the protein CAISPKAGTSNNEQFF.

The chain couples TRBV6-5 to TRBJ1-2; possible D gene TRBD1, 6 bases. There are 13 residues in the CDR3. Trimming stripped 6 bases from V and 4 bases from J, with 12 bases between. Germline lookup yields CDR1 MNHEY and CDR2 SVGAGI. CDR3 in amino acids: CASRFGQLYGYTF. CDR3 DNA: TGTGCCAGCAGATTTGGACAGCTCTATGGCTACACCTTC.

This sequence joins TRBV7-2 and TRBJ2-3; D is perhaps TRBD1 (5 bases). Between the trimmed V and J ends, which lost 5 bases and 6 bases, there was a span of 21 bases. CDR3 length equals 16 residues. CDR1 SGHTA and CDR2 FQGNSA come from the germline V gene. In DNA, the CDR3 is TGTGCCAGCAGCCTCCTGCTGTCCGGACCAGGGGATACGCAGTATTTT. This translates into CASSLLLSGPGDTQYF.

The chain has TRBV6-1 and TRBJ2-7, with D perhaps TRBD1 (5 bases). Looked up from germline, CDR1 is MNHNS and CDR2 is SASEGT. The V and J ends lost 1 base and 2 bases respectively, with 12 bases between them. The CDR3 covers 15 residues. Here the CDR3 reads CASSEGAGITYEQYF. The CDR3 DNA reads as TGTGCCAGCAGTGAAGGGGCAGGGATTACCTACGAGCAGTACTTC.

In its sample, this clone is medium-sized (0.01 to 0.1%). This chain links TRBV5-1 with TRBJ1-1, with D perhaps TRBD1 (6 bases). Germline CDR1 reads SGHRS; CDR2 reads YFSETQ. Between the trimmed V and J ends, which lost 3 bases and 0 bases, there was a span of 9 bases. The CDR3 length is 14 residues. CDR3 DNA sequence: TGCGCCAGCAGCTGGACAGATTTGAACACTGAAGCTTTCTTT. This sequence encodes CASSWTDLNTEAFF.

Here the CDR3 reads CASSQRAGGGQRSYEQYF. In DNA, the CDR3 is TGTGCCAGCAGCCAGAGGGCAGGGGGCGGCCAACGAAGCTACGAGCAGTACTTC. This chain uses TRBV4-2 with TRBJ2-7; 8 bases are a match to TRBD1. CDR3 length: 18 amino acids. V gave up 3 bases and J gave up 3 bases; unmatched junction bases: 16. Germline V lookup: CDR1 LGHNA, CDR2 YNFKEQ.

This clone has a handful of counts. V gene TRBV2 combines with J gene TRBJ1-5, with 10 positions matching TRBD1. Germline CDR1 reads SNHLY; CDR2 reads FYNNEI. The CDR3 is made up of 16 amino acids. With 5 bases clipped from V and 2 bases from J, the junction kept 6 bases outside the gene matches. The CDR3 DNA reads TGTGCCAGCAGTCTCCGGGACAGGGGCGGCAATCAGCCCCAGCATTTT. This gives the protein CASSLRDRGGNQPQHF.

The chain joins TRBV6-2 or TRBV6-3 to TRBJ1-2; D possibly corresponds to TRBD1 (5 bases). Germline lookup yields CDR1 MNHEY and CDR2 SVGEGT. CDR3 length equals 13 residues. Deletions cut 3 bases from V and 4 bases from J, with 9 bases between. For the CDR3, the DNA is TGTGCCAGCAGTTATGACAGCTCCTATGGCTACACCTTC. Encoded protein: CASSYDSSYGYTF.

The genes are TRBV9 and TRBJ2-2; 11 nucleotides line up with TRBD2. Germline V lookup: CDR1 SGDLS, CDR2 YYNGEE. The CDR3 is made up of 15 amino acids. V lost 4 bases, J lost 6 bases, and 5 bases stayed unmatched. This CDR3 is CASSQLAGVAGELFF. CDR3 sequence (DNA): TGTGCCAGCAGCCAACTAGCGGGAGTCGCCGGGGAGCTGTTTTTT.

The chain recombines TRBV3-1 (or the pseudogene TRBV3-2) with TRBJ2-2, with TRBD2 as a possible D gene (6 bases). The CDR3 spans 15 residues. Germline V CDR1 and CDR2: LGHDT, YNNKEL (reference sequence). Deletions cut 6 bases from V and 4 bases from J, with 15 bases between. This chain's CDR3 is CASSHRESPTGELFF. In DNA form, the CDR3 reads TGTGCCAGCAGTCACCGGGAGAGTCCCACCGGGGAGCTGTTTTTT.

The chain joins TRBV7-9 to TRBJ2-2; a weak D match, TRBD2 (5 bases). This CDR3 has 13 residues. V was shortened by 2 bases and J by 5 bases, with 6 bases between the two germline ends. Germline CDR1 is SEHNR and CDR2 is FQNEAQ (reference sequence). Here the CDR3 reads CASSLSGTGELFF. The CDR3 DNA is TGTGCCAGCAGCTTAAGCGGAACCGGGGAGCTGTTTTTT.

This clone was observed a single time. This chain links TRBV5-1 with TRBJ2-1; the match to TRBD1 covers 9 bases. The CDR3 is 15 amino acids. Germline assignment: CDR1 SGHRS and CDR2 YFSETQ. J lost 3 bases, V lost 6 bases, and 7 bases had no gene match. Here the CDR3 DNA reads TGCGCCAGCACCCAGGACAGGGGCCGCTACAATGAGCAGTTCTTC. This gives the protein CASTQDRGRYNEQFF.

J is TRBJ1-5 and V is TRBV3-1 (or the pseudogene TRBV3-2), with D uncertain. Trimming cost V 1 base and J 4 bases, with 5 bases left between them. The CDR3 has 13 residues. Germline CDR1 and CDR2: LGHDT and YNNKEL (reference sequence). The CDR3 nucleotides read TGTGCCAGCAGCCAAGGGCAGAATCAGCCCCAGCATTTT. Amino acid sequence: CASSQGQNQPQHF.

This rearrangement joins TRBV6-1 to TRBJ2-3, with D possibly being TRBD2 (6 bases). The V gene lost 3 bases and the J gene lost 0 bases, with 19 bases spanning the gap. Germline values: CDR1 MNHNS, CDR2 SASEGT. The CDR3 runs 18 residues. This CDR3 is CASSEGGFTAASTDTQYF. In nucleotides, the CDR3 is TGTGCCAGCAGTGAGGGGGGTTTCACAGCGGCTAGCACAGATACGCAGTATTTT.

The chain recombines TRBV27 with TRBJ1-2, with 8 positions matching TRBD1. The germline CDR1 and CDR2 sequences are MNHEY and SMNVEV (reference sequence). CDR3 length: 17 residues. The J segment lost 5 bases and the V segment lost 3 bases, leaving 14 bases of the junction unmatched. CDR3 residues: CASSFSSGQGGIYGYTF. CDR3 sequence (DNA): TGTGCCAGCAGTTTCTCCTCCGGACAGGGAGGAATATATGGCTACACCTTC.

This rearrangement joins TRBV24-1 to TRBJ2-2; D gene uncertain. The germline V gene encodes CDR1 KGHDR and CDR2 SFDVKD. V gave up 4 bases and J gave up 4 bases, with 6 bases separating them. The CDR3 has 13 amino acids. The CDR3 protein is CATSDEPTGELFF. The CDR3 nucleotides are TGTGCCACCAGTGACGAGCCCACCGGGGAGCTGTTTTTT.

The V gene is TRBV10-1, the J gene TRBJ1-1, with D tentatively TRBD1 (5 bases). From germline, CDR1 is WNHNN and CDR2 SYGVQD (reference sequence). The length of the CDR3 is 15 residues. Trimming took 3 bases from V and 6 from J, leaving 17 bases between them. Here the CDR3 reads CASSDSPGNFAEAFF. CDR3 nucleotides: TGCGCCAGCAGTGACTCGCCAGGGAATTTTGCTGAAGCTTTCTTT.

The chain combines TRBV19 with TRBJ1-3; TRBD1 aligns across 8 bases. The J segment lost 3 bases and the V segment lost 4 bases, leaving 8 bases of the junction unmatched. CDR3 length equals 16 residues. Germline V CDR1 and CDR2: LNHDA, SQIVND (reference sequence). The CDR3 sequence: CASSTPRTGIGNTIYF. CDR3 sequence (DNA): TGTGCCAGTAGTACCCCCAGGACAGGGATTGGAAACACCATATATTTT.